Following are 11 T cell receptor beta chains from one sample sequenced in a study of glioma-infiltrating T cells after dendritic cell vaccination. Time point reported: after dendritic cell vaccination, including at tumor progression/relapse. Assay: immunoSEQ multiplex PCR; the TCRdb copy retains only in-frame clones and omits some. The sample contains about 110,000 clones, almost 90% of which appear only once. The starting material was blood, obtained after dendritic cell vaccination. These receptors all stem from a human donor with glioblastoma.

This chain joins TRBV30 and TRBJ1-5, with D tentatively TRBD1 (5 bases). The CDR3 has 14 residues. V was pared by 2 bases and J by 4 bases, with 12 bases between. CDR1 GTSNPN and CDR2 SVGIG come from the germline V gene (reference sequence). The CDR3 DNA is TGTGCCTGGAGTCCAGGGTTCGGTAATCAGCCCCAGCATTTT. As protein: CAWSPGFGNQPQHF.

This sequence joins TRBV10-3 and TRBJ2-7, with TRBD2 identical over 7 bases. CDR1 and CDR2 (germline): ENHRY, SYGVKD. This CDR3 region has 15 residues. J was trimmed by 2 bases and V by 2 bases; bases with no gene match: 6. The CDR3 DNA is TGTGCCATCAGTGAGAGTGCTAGCGGCGCCTACGAGCAGTACTTC. This sequence encodes CAISESASGAYEQYF.

The CDR3 here is CASRSGQGPYEQYF. The CDR3 DNA reads as TGTGCCAGCAGATCCGGACAGGGTCCCTACGAGCAGTACTTC. The genes are TRBV7-2 and TRBJ2-7; 8 nucleotides align to TRBD1. There are 14 residues in the CDR3. With 6 bases clipped from V and 2 bases from J, the junction kept 6 bases outside the gene matches. The V gene's germline CDR1 is SGHTA and CDR2 FQGNSA.

The J gene is TRBJ1-5, the V gene TRBV2; 9 positions agree with TRBD1. The CDR3 is 16 residues long. V lost 2 bases to trimming and J lost 7 bases; unmatched junction nucleotides: 9. Germline lookup yields CDR1 SNHLY and CDR2 FYNNEI. CDR3 DNA sequence: TGTGCCAGCAGTGAACCCGGGACAGGGATCGGACAGCCCCAGCATTTT. Amino acids: CASSEPGTGIGQPQHF.

This clone has only one observation. In DNA form, the CDR3 reads TGTGCCAGCAGCATGACAGGGGAGGCTGGCTACACCTTC. This sequence encodes CASSMTGEAGYTF. The rearrangement joins TRBV7-9 to TRBJ1-2; 8 bases are shared with TRBD1. With 5 bases clipped from V and 7 bases from J, the junction kept 6 bases outside the gene matches. Germline V gene sequence: CDR1 SEHNR, CDR2 FQNEAQ (reference sequence). The CDR3 contains 13 residues. Based on the CDR3 plus reference TRBV7-9 and TRBJ1-2, the full variable domain is DTGVSQNPRHKITKRGQNVTFRCDPISEHNRLYWYRQTLGQGPEFLTYFQNEAQLEKSRLLSDRFSAERPKGSFSTLEIQRTEQGDSAMYLCASSMTGEAGYTFGSGTRLTVV.

This clone occurred a few times. The rearrangement joins TRBV7-9 to TRBJ1-5, with a possible D match to TRBD1 (6 bases). Germline CDR1 reads SEHNR; CDR2 reads FQNEAQ (reference sequence). Trimming removed 2 bases from V and 1 base from J, with 15 bases in between. The length of the CDR3 is 17 residues. The chain's CDR3 is CASSLHRPGGSNQPQHF. The CDR3 DNA reads TGTGCCAGCAGCTTACACAGGCCGGGGGGCAGCAATCAGCCCCAGCATTTT.

The CDR3 coding sequence is TGTGCCTGGAGTCCCGGGACTAGCGGACCCAATGAGCAGTTCTTC. It codes for CAWSPGTSGPNEQFF. This chain connects TRBV30 to TRBJ2-1, with TRBD2 identical over 11 bases. Germline V CDR1 and CDR2: GTSNPN, SVGIG (reference sequence). J was trimmed by 6 bases and V by 2 bases; bases with no gene match: 6. This CDR3 spans 15 amino acids. Combining the CDR3 with reference TRBV30 and TRBJ2-1 gives the whole variable domain SQTIHQWPATLVQPVGSPLSLECTVEGTSNPNLYWYRQAAGRGLQLLFYSVGIGQISSEVPQNLSASRPQDRQFILSSKKLLLSDSGFYLCAWSPGTSGPNEQFFGPGTRLTVL.

The CDR3 bases are TGCGCCAGCAGTGTACAGGGTCTGGATGGCTACACCTTC. It translates to CASSVQGLDGYTF. The V gene is TRBV10-2, the J gene TRBJ1-2, with D possibly TRBD1 on 6 matching bases. Germline V gives CDR1 WSHSY, CDR2 SAAADI. The CDR3 loop spans 13 amino acids. Trimming left V 4 bases short and J 6 bases short, with 12 bases between.

This clone was seen just once. The rearrangement joins TRBV5-5 to TRBJ1-2; D is undetermined. The length of the CDR3 is 15 residues. With 4 bases removed from V and 8 bases from J, the gap between germline ends came to 21 bases. CDR1 is SGHKS and CDR2 is YYEKEE in the germline V gene (reference sequence). The CDR3 loop reads CASSDWSQRTGGYTF. The CDR3 coding sequence is TGTGCCAGCAGCGATTGGTCCCAGAGAACCGGGGGCTACACCTTC.

The chain joins TRBV19 to TRBJ2-3; 9 nucleotides align to TRBD2. The V and J ends lost 7 bases and 0 bases, in that order; junction bases with no gene match: 5. CDR1 is LNHDA and CDR2 is SQIVND in the germline V gene (reference sequence). The CDR3 sequence is 15 residues long. Here the CDR3 reads CASKERGVSTDTQYF. In DNA, the CDR3 is TGTGCCAGTAAGGAGCGGGGGGTTAGCACAGATACGCAGTATTTT.

The chain uses TRBV27 and TRBJ1-5, with 8 bases aligning to TRBD1. This CDR3 has 15 residues. Germline CDR1 and CDR2: MNHEY and SMNVEV (reference sequence). V gave up 2 bases and J gave up 2 bases; unmatched junction bases: 2. In DNA form, the CDR3 reads TGTGCCAGCAGTTTACTGACAGGGGGCAATCAGCCCCAGCATTTT. As protein: CASSLLTGGNQPQHF.